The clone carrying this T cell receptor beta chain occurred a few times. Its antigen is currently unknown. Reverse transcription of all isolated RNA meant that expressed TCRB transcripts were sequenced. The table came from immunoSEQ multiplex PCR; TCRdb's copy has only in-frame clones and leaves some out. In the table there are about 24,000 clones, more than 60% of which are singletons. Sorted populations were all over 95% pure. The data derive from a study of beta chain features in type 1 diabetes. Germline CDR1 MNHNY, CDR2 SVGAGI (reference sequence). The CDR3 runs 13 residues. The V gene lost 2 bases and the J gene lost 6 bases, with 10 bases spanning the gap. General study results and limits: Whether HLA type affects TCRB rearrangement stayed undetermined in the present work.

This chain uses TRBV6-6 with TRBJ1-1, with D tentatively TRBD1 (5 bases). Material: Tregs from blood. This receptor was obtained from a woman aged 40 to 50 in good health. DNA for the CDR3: TGTGCCAGCAGTTACCCTCCGGGGGCTGAAGCTTTCTTT. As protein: CASSYPPGAEAFF.